This T cell receptor (beta chain) comes out of a study of cytomegalovirus exposure and HLA in healthy donors. The method was immunoSEQ multiplex PCR; TCRdb's version includes in-frame clones alone and lacks a portion of them. The sample lists 300,000 or so clones, 70% to 90% seen once, with about 0.96% in the top ten. For this clone: As yet, its antigen is unknown.

Trimming removed 5 bases at V and 1 base at J, with 8 bases between. Germline V gene data show CDR1 as MNHNY and CDR2 as SVGAGI (reference sequence). The CDR3 has 14 amino acids. Findings and limits, study-wide: It was reportedly the case that the classifier diagnosed cytomegalovirus status with high specificity and sensitivity.

Sequenced: PBMCs. The J gene is TRBJ2-2, the V gene TRBV6-6, with D unclear. The receptor's source is a man between 25 and 39 years old in good health and CMV-seronegative. The CDR3 loop reads CASSNRRNTGELFF. CDR3 nucleotide sequence: TGTGCCAGCAGTAACCGCAGGAACACCGGGGAGCTGTTTTTT.